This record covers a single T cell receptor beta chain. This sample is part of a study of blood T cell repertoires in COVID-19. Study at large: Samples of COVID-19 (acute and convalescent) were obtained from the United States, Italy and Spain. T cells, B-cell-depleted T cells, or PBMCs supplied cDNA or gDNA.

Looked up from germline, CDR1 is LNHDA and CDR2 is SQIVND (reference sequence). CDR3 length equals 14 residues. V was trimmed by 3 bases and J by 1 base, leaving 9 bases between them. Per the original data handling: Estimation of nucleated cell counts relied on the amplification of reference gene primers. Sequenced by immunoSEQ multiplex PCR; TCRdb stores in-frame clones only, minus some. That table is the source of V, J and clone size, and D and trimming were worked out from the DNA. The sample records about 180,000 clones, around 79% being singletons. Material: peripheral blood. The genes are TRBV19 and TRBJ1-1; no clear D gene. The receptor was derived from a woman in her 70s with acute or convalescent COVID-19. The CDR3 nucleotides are TGTGCCAGTAGTATTGAACGGTGGAACACTGAAGCTTTCTTT. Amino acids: CASSIERWNTEAFF.